This T cell receptor beta chain is drawn from a study of molecular identifiers for immune sequencing clone quantification. Whole-study findings and limits: Over 99% of CMV-specific effector molecules, but under 1% of naive ones, were in clones above 20 copies.

Comment on this clonotype: The antigen is undetermined.

Libraries from naive CD8 cells were generated from approximately 20,000 to 1,000,000 sorted cells (with 10%, 30% or 50% RNA). Naive CD8 T cells underwent sorting with the CD8+CD4-CCR7+CD45RA+ definition. TCRdb re-derived calls from the PCR reads in MiXCR, one entry per CDR3 protein. The sample shows about 630,000 distinct CDR3 sequences, roughly 25% of them seen only once. CDR3 length: 14 residues. V was cut by 4 bases and J by 12 bases, with 19 bases left in between. The germline V gene has CDR1 LNHNV and CDR2 YYDKDF (reference sequence). The V and J genes are TRBV15 and TRBJ2-1; a possible D gene is TRBD1 (6 bases). Sample: naive CD8+ T cells from blood, with Jurkat cell RNA spiked in. The subset: FACS-sorted CD8+CD4-CCR7+CD45RA+ naive T cells. The clonotype originates from a human donor in good health. Some libraries in this study had Jurkat cell RNA spiked in. DNA of the CDR3: TGTGCCACCAGCACCCGGGACACCGCCAGTGGGCAGTTCTTC. Translated: CATSTRDTASGQFF.